The 13 T cell receptor beta chains below were found in one sample sequenced in a study of T cell responses to AZD1222 COVID-19 vaccine. TCRdb's table, derived via immunoSEQ multiplex PCR, lists solely in-frame clones and lacks some. The sample yields about 100,000 clones, roughly nine tenths seen once. The source was peripheral blood, collected 28 days after the second AZD1222 dose. The receptors come from an adult who received the AZD1222 COVID-19 vaccine.

The rearrangement uses TRBV28 and TRBJ2-7; D is unresolved. The CDR3 has 11 amino acids. Germline V gene data show CDR1 as MDHEN and CDR2 as SYDVKM. With 5 bases removed from V and 2 bases from J, the gap between germline ends came to 4 bases. CDR3 sequence (DNA): TGTGCCAGCAGTCCCCCCTACGAGCAGTACTTC. Residues: CASSPPYEQYF.

The chain is built from TRBV25-1 and TRBJ1-2; D remains ambiguous. V was shortened by 5 bases and J by 0 bases, with 10 bases between the two germline ends. The CDR3 is made up of 14 amino acids. Germline V gene data show CDR1 as MGHDK and CDR2 as SYGVNS. Written as DNA, the CDR3 is TGTGCCAGCAGTCTAGGTTTAACTAACTATGGCTACACCTTC. The encoded protein is CASSLGLTNYGYTF.

The chain has TRBV27 and TRBJ2-1, with D possibly TRBD1 on 6 matching bases. The V gene lost 10 bases and the J gene lost 0 bases, with 13 bases spanning the gap. The CDR3 has 14 residues. Germline V CDR1 and CDR2: MNHEY, SMNVEV (reference sequence). The CDR3 nucleotides read TGTGCCACCCACAGGGCGGGCTCCTACAATGAGCAGTTCTTC. Translation gives CATHRAGSYNEQFF.

The chain employs TRBV6-5 and TRBJ2-3, with D tentatively TRBD2 (5 bases). The V and J ends lost 7 bases and 5 bases respectively, with 13 bases between them. Germline V CDR1 and CDR2: MNHEY, SVGAGI. This CDR3 has 13 residues. DNA of the CDR3: TGTGCCAGCATCCAAAGAGAGGGAGATACGCAGTATTTT. This gives the protein CASIQREGDTQYF.

The chain links TRBV19 to TRBJ1-1; D might be TRBD1 (6 bases). Trimming removed 5 bases at V and 4 bases at J, with 11 bases between. CDR1 LNHDA and CDR2 SQIVND come from the germline V gene (reference sequence). The CDR3 is 13 residues long. The chain's CDR3 is CASSLQGGTEAFF. CDR3 nucleotide sequence: TGTGCCAGTAGTCTACAGGGTGGCACTGAAGCTTTCTTT. Full variable domain (rest looked up from reference TRBV19 and TRBJ1-1): DGGITQSPKYLFRKEGQNVTLSCEQNLNHDAMYWYRQDPGQGLRLIYYSQIVNDFQKGDIAEGYSVSREKKESFPLTVTSAQKNPTAFYLCASSLQGGTEAFFGQGTRLTVV.

The chain carries TRBV4-1 and TRBJ2-2, with D hard to call. The V end was cut by 0 bases, the J end by 4 bases, with 9 bases between. Looked up from germline, CDR1 is MGHRA and CDR2 is YSYEKL. This CDR3 is 15 amino acids long. CDR3 region: CASSQDAAPTGELFF. The CDR3 nucleotides are TGCGCCAGCAGCCAAGATGCCGCACCCACCGGGGAGCTGTTTTTT.

This chain uses TRBV3-1 (or the pseudogene TRBV3-2) with TRBJ2-1, with 7 bases aligning to TRBD1. CDR3 length: 15 amino acids. CDR1 is LGHDT, CDR2 YNNKEL, per germline (reference sequence). J lost 8 bases, V lost 5 bases, and 12 bases had no gene match. The CDR3 DNA reads as TGTGCCAGCAGCAACACAGGGGCCCGGAGAGATGAGCAGTTCTTC. It specifies CASSNTGARRDEQFF.

J is TRBJ2-2 and V is TRBV9; D is possibly TRBD2 (6 bases). CDR3 size: 14 residues. The V end was cut by 4 bases, the J end by 2 bases, with 9 bases between. Germline V gene data show CDR1 as SGDLS and CDR2 as YYNGEE. The chain's CDR3 is CASSWDSNTGELFF. The CDR3 nucleotides are TGTGCCAGCAGCTGGGACTCTAACACCGGGGAGCTGTTTTTT.

The V and J genes are TRBV18 and TRBJ2-6, with D unresolved. Trimming left V 6 bases short and J 0 bases short, with 6 bases between. The CDR3 loop spans 14 amino acids. CDR1 and CDR2 (germline): KGHSH, LQKENI. The CDR3 DNA is TGTGCCAGCTCGTCCGTCTCTGGGGCCAACGTCCTGACTTTC. Amino acids: CASSSVSGANVLTF.

This chain joins TRBV6-5 and TRBJ1-6; D is possibly TRBD1 (6 bases). Trimming took off 7 bases at V and 10 bases at J, with 14 bases between the two ends. This CDR3 region has 13 residues. Germline V CDR1 and CDR2: MNHEY, SVGAGI. The CDR3 sequence: CASTSRQESPLHF. The CDR3 DNA is TGTGCCAGCACCAGCCGACAGGAATCACCCCTCCACTTT.

The rearrangement joins TRBV7-8 to TRBJ2-6; D gene unclear. CDR1 and CDR2 from the germline V gene are SGHVS and FQNEAQ. There are 14 residues in the CDR3. Trimming removed 4 bases from V and 4 bases from J, with 8 bases in between. CDR3 sequence (DNA): TGTGCCAGCAGCTCCCTCCAAGGGGCCAACGTCCTGACTTTC. This gives the protein CASSSLQGANVLTF.

The rearrangement joins TRBV7-9 to TRBJ1-4; D gene ambiguous. This CDR3 has 14 amino acids. The V and J ends lost 5 bases and 10 bases respectively, with 17 bases between them. Germline V gives CDR1 SEHNR, CDR2 FQNEAQ (reference sequence). CDR3 sequence (DNA): TGTGCCAGCAGCAGCGGTTTTATCGGAGGAAAACTGTTTTTT. It yields the protein CASSSGFIGGKLFF.

This clone was observed once. The genes are TRBV27 and TRBJ2-5; a possible D gene is TRBD2 (6 bases). Germline V gene sequence: CDR1 MNHEY, CDR2 SMNVEV (reference sequence). The CDR3 covers 14 residues. V lost 3 bases to trimming and J lost 6 bases, with 14 bases between them. CDR3 amino acids: CASSLELREKTQYF. The CDR3 DNA is TGTGCCAGCAGTTTGGAACTACGGGAGAAGACCCAGTACTTC.